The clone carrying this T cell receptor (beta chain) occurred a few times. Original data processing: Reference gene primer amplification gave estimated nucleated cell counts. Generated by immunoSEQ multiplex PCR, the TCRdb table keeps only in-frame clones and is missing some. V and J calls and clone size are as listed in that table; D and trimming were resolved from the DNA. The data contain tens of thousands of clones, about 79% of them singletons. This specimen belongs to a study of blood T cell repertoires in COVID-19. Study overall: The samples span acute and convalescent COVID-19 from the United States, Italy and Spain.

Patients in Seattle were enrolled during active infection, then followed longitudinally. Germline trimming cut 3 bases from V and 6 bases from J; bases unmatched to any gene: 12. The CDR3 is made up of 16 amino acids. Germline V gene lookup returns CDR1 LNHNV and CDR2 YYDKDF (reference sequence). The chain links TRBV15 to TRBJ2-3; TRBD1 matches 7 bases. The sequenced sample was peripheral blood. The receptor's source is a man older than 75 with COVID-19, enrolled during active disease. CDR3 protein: CATSRGDSPYGDTQYF. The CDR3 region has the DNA TGTGCCACCAGCAGGGGGGACAGTCCATATGGGGATACGCAGTATTTT.